This T cell receptor beta chain was documented in a study of blood T cells in healthy people across ages. General study points: Using unsorted PBMCs precluded a conclusive naive versus antigen-experienced comparison.

Concerning this clonotype: Its antigen is still unknown. An end of the junction does not agree with germline; a read error may underlie this.

PCR was performed a second time for roughly 7 to 11 cycles using a sample-barcoded 5' primer and a J-beta primer mix. TCRdb recomputed calls from the 5' RACE reads with MiXCR, one row per CDR3 protein. The sample carries hundreds of thousands of distinct CDR3 sequences, around 21% recorded once. The germline gives CDR1 MDHEN, CDR2 SYDVKM. This CDR3 region has 16 residues. Source material: blood. The rearrangement uses TRBV28 and TRBJ2-1, with 10 bases aligning to TRBD2. The sequence was obtained from a man between 65 and 85 years old in good health. In nucleotides, the CDR3 is TGTGCCAGCAGTTTGTTGTCTAGCGGGAGCCCCTCGGAGCGGTTCTTC. It specifies CASSLLSSGSPSERFF.